The 32 T cell receptor beta chains listed next were all sequenced from one sample in a study of T cell repertoires in cytomegalovirus infection. TCRdb ran MiXCR on the reads and lists one entry per CDR3 protein. This sample has 740,000 or so distinct CDR3 sequences, with 35% found just once. The sample consisted of PBMCs. The receptor source for this set is a human donor in good health (CMV status not recorded). Some clones in this sample may be carry-over from other donors' samples.

The rearrangement joins TRBV19 to TRBJ1-1, with D unresolved. The V end lost 4 bases, the J end lost 5 bases, and 14 bases lay between the germline ends. The germline CDR1 and CDR2 sequences are LNHDA and SQIVND (reference sequence). The CDR3 has 14 amino acids. CDR3 amino acids: CASSRAALRTEAFF. The CDR3 region has the DNA TGTGCCAGTAGTAGGGCGGCACTGCGGACTGAAGCTTTCTTT.

This clonotype was observed at least ten times. Here the CDR3 reads CASSRVRLTENYGYTF. The CDR3 nucleotides are TGTGCCAGCAGCCGGGTCCGCCTGACAGAGAACTATGGCTACACCTTC. V and J are TRBV28 and TRBJ1-2; D may be TRBD1 (5 bases). The ends were cut back, 6 bases at V and 2 bases at J, with 19 bases in the middle. This CDR3 contains 16 residues. The germline gives CDR1 MDHEN, CDR2 SYDVKM.

This clonotype was recorded a few times. CDR3 nucleotides: TGCAGCGTTGGTATTTCTGAGCAGTACTTC. Protein: CSVGISEQYF. The V gene is TRBV29-1, the J gene TRBJ2-7; no clear D. CDR3 length: 10 amino acids. Trimming left V 4 bases short and J 7 bases short, with 8 bases between. Germline CDR1 SQVTM, CDR2 ANQGSEA.

The chain has TRBV5-6 and TRBJ2-7; D is undetermined. This CDR3 region has 13 residues. The ends were cut back, 2 bases at V and 7 bases at J, with 13 bases in the middle. Germline assignment: CDR1 SGHDT and CDR2 YYEEEE. DNA for the CDR3: TGTGCCAGCAGCTTTCCTGGACCTGGGGAGCAGTACTTC. Translation gives CASSFPGPGEQYF.

In its sample, this clonotype was seen many times. The chain's CDR3 is CASSLARTGDSPLHF. The CDR3 DNA follows: TGTGCCAGCAGCTTAGCCAGGACAGGGGATTCACCCCTCCACTTT. The gene calls are TRBV7-2 and TRBJ1-6; 9 bases match TRBD1. The CDR3 loop spans 15 amino acids. The J segment lost 8 bases and the V segment lost 0 bases, leaving 2 bases of the junction unmatched. Germline-derived CDR1 and CDR2 are SGHTA and FQGNSA.

This clonotype turned up a few times. The J gene is TRBJ1-2, the V gene TRBV6-4, with D possibly TRBD1 on 6 matching bases. The CDR3 is 13 residues long. Germline-derived CDR1 and CDR2 are MRHNA and SNTAGT. Trimming took 7 bases from V and 8 from J, leaving 17 bases between them. The CDR3 loop reads CASNYRALGGYTF. DNA of the CDR3: TGTGCCAGCAACTACAGGGCCCTAGGGGGCTACACCTTC.

The chain uses TRBV5-6 and TRBJ1-1; the match to TRBD1 covers 8 bases. The CDR3 is 16 amino acids. CDR1 and CDR2 from the germline V gene are SGHDT and YYEEEE. With V trimmed by 0 bases and J by 7 bases, 11 bases remained unmatched. The CDR3 loop is CASSLGWAGGIGEAFF. Written as DNA, the CDR3 is TGTGCCAGCAGCTTGGGCTGGGCAGGGGGCATCGGTGAAGCTTTCTTT. The complete variable domain, with remaining parts taken from reference TRBV5-6 and TRBJ1-1, reads DAGVTQSPTHLIKTRGQQVTLRCSPKSGHDTVSWYQQALGQGPQFIFQYYEEEERQRGNFPDRFSGHQFPNYSSELNVNALLLGDSALYLCASSLGWAGGIGEAFFGQGTRLTVV.

The V call is TRBV6-1, the J call TRBJ1-1; D gene uncertain. Trimming removed 7 bases at V and 0 bases at J, with 9 bases between. Germline-derived CDR1 and CDR2 are MNHNS and SASEGT. This CDR3 has 13 amino acids. Here the CDR3 reads CASTQLMNTEAFF. DNA for the CDR3: TGTGCCAGCACCCAGCTAATGAACACTGAAGCTTTCTTT.

This clonotype appeared many times. The CDR3 sequence is CASSLEVGGTNEKLFF. CDR3 bases: TGTGCCAGCAGCTTAGAGGTTGGAGGGACTAATGAAAAACTGTTTTTT. The chain combines TRBV7-6 with TRBJ1-4; D call uncertain. The CDR3 has 16 amino acids. V was clipped by 1 base and J by 2 bases, with 11 bases between them. Germline CDR1 reads SGHVS; CDR2 reads FNYEAQ.

This clonotype has a count of ten or more. This chain uses TRBV7-9 with TRBJ1-1; 8 bases align to TRBD1. Losses at the gene ends were 5 bases for V and 2 bases for J; bases not matched to a gene: 4. The CDR3 totals 14 residues. Germline V gene lookup returns CDR1 SEHNR and CDR2 FQNEAQ (reference sequence). CDR3 DNA sequence: TGTGCCAGCAGCCGGACAGGGAGTAACACTGAAGCTTTCTTT. Translation: CASSRTGSNTEAFF.

A few counts support this clonotype. The V call is TRBV5-4, the J call TRBJ1-1; D gene ambiguous. The germline V gene encodes CDR1 SGHNT and CDR2 YYREEE (reference sequence). The CDR3 totals 16 residues. V was cut by 4 bases and J by 1 base, with 17 bases left in between. The CDR3 DNA reads as TGTGCCAGCAGCGATAAGGGTGGGGTTAAGAACACTGAAGCTTTCTTT. Amino acids: CASSDKGGVKNTEAFF.

In its sample, this clonotype was seen a few times. This sequence joins TRBV19 and TRBJ2-5, with 9 bases fitting TRBD1. The junction had 9 bases not matched to a gene; V was cut back by 8 bases and J by 2 bases. The CDR3 is 15 amino acids. The germline gives CDR1 LNHDA, CDR2 SQIVND (reference sequence). The CDR3 reads CASADRGGVQETQYF. The CDR3, as DNA: TGTGCCAGTGCTGACAGGGGGGGGGTACAAGAGACCCAGTACTTC.

This chain links TRBV20-1 with TRBJ2-1; TRBD2 agrees at 14 bases. The CDR3 has 15 residues. Per the germline V gene, CDR1 is DFQATT and CDR2 is SNEGSKA (reference sequence). Trimming took 0 bases from V and 12 from J; bases not matched to a gene: 7. Written as DNA, the CDR3 is TGCAGTGCTAGAGATGGGACTAGCGGGAGTCAGGGGCAGTTCTTC. Translation: CSARDGTSGSQGQFF.

This chain links TRBV4-1 with TRBJ2-7; 7 bases fit TRBD1. V was clipped by 4 bases and J by 5 bases; unmatched bases: 11. The length of the CDR3 is 15 residues. Germline values: CDR1 MGHRA, CDR2 YSYEKL. Here the CDR3 DNA reads TGCGCCAGCAGCCCTGATCGACAGGGTTCCCACGAGCAGTACTTC. Its protein is CASSPDRQGSHEQYF.

The CDR3, as DNA: TGTGCCAGCAGCATCTACAGGGACGGGACCGGGGAGCTGTTTTTT. Amino acids: CASSIYRDGTGELFF. V usage is TRBV7-8 and J usage is TRBJ2-2, with D perhaps matching TRBD1 (6 bases). The CDR3 runs to 15 residues. Germline CDR1 and CDR2: SGHVS and FQNEAQ. V lost 5 bases, J lost 5 bases, and 15 bases lay in between.

The sample holds a few counts of this clonotype. The chain couples TRBV28 to TRBJ1-1; 8 positions match TRBD1. The V segment lost 3 bases and the J segment 0 bases; nucleotides outside the gene matches: 6. This CDR3 region has 16 residues. The germline V gene encodes CDR1 MDHEN and CDR2 SYDVKM. The DNA of the CDR3 is TGTGCCAGCAGTTTGGGCAGGGGGCGGATGAACACTGAAGCTTTCTTT. The encoded protein is CASSLGRGRMNTEAFF.

This clonotype came up many times. This rearrangement joins TRBV7-2 to TRBJ1-2; D remains ambiguous. This CDR3 is built from 14 residues. Trimming removed 4 bases at V and 8 bases at J, with 17 bases between. Germline CDR1 SGHTA, CDR2 FQGNSA. This chain's CDR3 is CASSSHGGLGGYTF. For the CDR3, the DNA is TGTGCCAGCAGCTCGCATGGAGGGTTGGGGGGCTACACCTTC.

The table lists this clonotype with a few counts. The chain recombines TRBV13 with TRBJ1-5, with 7 bases fitting TRBD1. Germline values: CDR1 PRHDT, CDR2 FYEKMQ (reference sequence). With 0 bases clipped from V and 7 bases from J, the junction kept 6 bases outside the gene matches. This CDR3 spans 15 amino acids. The CDR3 here is CASSLGGGGGQPQHF. The CDR3 DNA is TGTGCCAGCAGCTTAGGGGGAGGGGGCGGGCAGCCCCAGCATTTT.

The V call is TRBV10-2, the J call TRBJ1-2; D is ambiguous. The ends were cut back, 0 bases at V and 4 bases at J, with 12 bases in the middle. Germline assignment: CDR1 WSHSY and CDR2 SAAADI. This CDR3 spans 15 amino acids. CDR3 amino acids: CASSESVKGSYGYTF. CDR3 bases: TGCGCCAGCAGTGAGTCGGTGAAGGGATCCTATGGCTACACCTTC.

This clonotype was recorded a few times. This rearrangement joins TRBV19 to TRBJ1-1; tentative D call: TRBD1 (5 bases). The germline gives CDR1 LNHDA, CDR2 SQIVND (reference sequence). V was pared by 9 bases and J by 8 bases, with 19 bases between. There are 13 residues in the CDR3. The CDR3 here is CASGFRGAAEAFF. The CDR3 DNA sequence: TGTGCCAGCGGATTTCGTGGGGCAGCGGAAGCTTTCTTT.

The sample holds a few counts of this clonotype. The chain carries TRBV19 and TRBJ1-2; unclear D gene. The length of the CDR3 is 13 residues. Germline V CDR1 and CDR2: LNHDA, SQIVND (reference sequence). V was pared by 5 bases and J by 6 bases, with 13 bases between. The CDR3 spells CASSPDRGDGYTF. In nucleotides, the CDR3 is TGTGCCAGTAGTCCCGATCGGGGAGATGGCTACACCTTC.

This clonotype was detected ten times or more. The chain couples TRBV11-1 to TRBJ2-7, with a weak D call TRBD2 (5 bases). The ends were cut back, 2 bases at V and 6 bases at J, with 20 bases in the middle. The CDR3 is 16 residues long. Germline assignment: CDR1 SGHAT and CDR2 FQDESV (reference sequence). The CDR3 spells CASSLSGIGGSGEQYF. The CDR3 DNA reads as TGTGCCAGCAGCTTATCCGGTATAGGTGGGAGTGGCGAGCAGTACTTC.

The rearrangement uses TRBV12-3 or TRBV12-4 and TRBJ1-5; D is unresolved. The CDR3 length is 15 residues. Between the trimmed V and J ends, which lost 6 bases and 0 bases, there was a span of 12 bases. The CDR3 sequence: CASSRSTASNQPQHF. Here the CDR3 DNA reads TGTGCCAGCAGCCGTTCAACAGCTAGCAATCAGCCCCAGCATTTT.

This chain joins TRBV14 and TRBJ2-3, with D tentatively TRBD1 or TRBD2 (5 bases each). The V end was cut by 4 bases, the J end by 0 bases, with 11 bases between. CDR1 SGHDN and CDR2 FVKESK come from the germline V gene. The CDR3 contains 15 residues. CDR3 nucleotide sequence: TGTGCCAGCAGCCGGGGGAGAACTAGCACAGATACGCAGTATTTT. It encodes CASSRGRTSTDTQYF.

The chain employs TRBV28 and TRBJ2-2; 9 bases line up with TRBD1. Germline V gives CDR1 MDHEN, CDR2 SYDVKM. V gave up 2 bases and J gave up 8 bases; unmatched junction bases: 9. The length of the CDR3 is 16 residues. In DNA, the CDR3 is TGTGCCAGCAGTTTAGCTGGGACAGGGAATGAGGGGGAGCTGTTTTTT. Residues: CASSLAGTGNEGELFF.

In its sample, this clonotype was seen a few times. This sequence joins TRBV7-8 and TRBJ2-1; 7 nucleotides align to TRBD1. Looked up from germline, CDR1 is SGHVS and CDR2 is FQNEAQ. The CDR3 loop spans 15 amino acids. The junction had 11 bases not matched to a gene; V was cut back by 5 bases and J by 7 bases. For the CDR3, the DNA is TGTGCCAGCAGCCCGCCACAGGGGAGAGGGAATGAGCAGTTCTTC. This gives the protein CASSPPQGRGNEQFF.

The chain carries TRBV11-1 and TRBJ1-1, with 7 bases lining up with TRBD1. Germline loops: CDR1 SGHAT, CDR2 FQDESV (reference sequence). Trimming at V came to 4 bases and at J to 2 bases, leaving 10 bases not matched to a gene. This CDR3 region has 16 residues. CDR3 residues: CASSWGTDALNTEAFF. DNA of the CDR3: TGTGCCAGCAGCTGGGGGACAGACGCGCTAAACACTGAAGCTTTCTTT.

The V gene is TRBV12-3 or TRBV12-4, the J gene TRBJ1-5; D unresolved. V lost 3 bases and J 6 bases, leaving 9 bases between the germline ends. The CDR3 is made up of 13 amino acids. CDR3 sequence: CASSFSAGQPQHF. In DNA form, the CDR3 reads TGTGCCAGCAGTTTTTCCGCGGGTCAGCCCCAGCATTTT.

To note about this clonotype: A read error is possible here, since a much larger clone lies one base away. The gene calls are TRBV7-2 and TRBJ2-5; TRBD2 matches 13 bases. V shed 5 bases and J 5 bases; nucleotides not matched to a gene: 29. The CDR3 spans 23 residues. Looked up from germline, CDR1 is SGHTA and CDR2 is FQGNSA. CDR3 nucleotide sequence: TGTGCCAGCAGCCTTAGGATCCGGCCGGCTGGGACTAGCGGGATAAGAAACGGGGAGACCCAGTACTTC. This codes for CASSLRIRPAGTSGIRNGETQYF.

The chain couples TRBV5-1 to TRBJ1-1; TRBD1 might be the D (5 bases). Germline V gene data show CDR1 as SGHRS and CDR2 as YFSETQ. CDR3 length equals 14 residues. V was trimmed by 0 bases and J by 4 bases, leaving 10 bases between them. CDR3 DNA sequence: TGCGCCAGCAGCTTGGAAGGCAGGGCCACTGAAGCTTTCTTT. Amino acid sequence: CASSLEGRATEAFF. Drawing the rest from reference TRBV5-1 and TRBJ1-1, the complete variable domain is KAGVTQTPRYLIKTRGQQVTLSCSPISGHRSVSWYQQTPGQGLQFLFEYFSETQRNKGNFPGRFSGRQFSNSRSEMNVSTLELGDSALYLCASSLEGRATEAFFGQGTRLTVV.

The V gene is TRBV28, the J gene TRBJ1-2; 10 bases line up with TRBD1. CDR1 and CDR2 (germline): MDHEN, SYDVKM. J lost 8 bases, V lost 11 bases, and 5 bases had no gene match. The CDR3 consists of 11 residues. CDR3 amino acids: CAVGTGVGYTF. The CDR3 nucleotides are TGTGCCGTGGGGACAGGGGTCGGCTACACCTTC.

This chain joins TRBV12-3 or TRBV12-4 and TRBJ1-6; D is ambiguous. The CDR3 length is 15 residues. V was trimmed by 4 bases and J by 1 base, leaving 8 bases between them. In DNA, the CDR3 is TGTGCCAGCAGTTCCACGGCGTCCTATAATTCACCCCTCCACTTT. This codes for CASSSTASYNSPLHF.